The rows below give T cell receptor beta chains drawn from one sample of a study of blood T cell repertoires in COVID-19. TCRdb's table, derived via immunoSEQ multiplex PCR, lists solely in-frame clones and lacks some. The top ten hold roughly 2.5% of the sample, which has fewer than 300,000 clones, 85% seen once. Sequenced: PBMCs or T cells enriched from blood (not recorded which). The origin of the receptors is a woman in her 50s who had recovered from COVID-19. The CDR3 runs from the conserved cysteine through the conserved F or W. The D gene is left open where the match is weak. Only part of the rows carry a size: once, few, many, or a class if the clone is expanded.

>NA|NA|TRBJ1-2|TRBV12-3/TRBV12-4
CASSAETYGYTF
TGTGCCAGCAGTGCGGAGACCTATGGCTACACCTTC
>NA|NA|TRBJ2-5|TRBV11-2
CASSLTPLASGETQYF
TGTGCCAGCAGCTTGACGCCACTAGCCTCGGGGGAGACCCAGTACTTC
>TRBD1|NA|TRBJ1-1|TRBV29-1
CSGVRDRATEAFF
TGCAGCGGAGTCCGGGACAGGGCCACTGAAGCTTTCTTT
>NA|NA|TRBJ2-4|TRBV1
CTSSQDIVLAGGLAKNIQYF
TGCACCAGCAGCCAAGATATCGTACTAGCGGGGGGGCTAGCCAAAAACATTCAGTACTTC
>NA|NA|TRBJ1-2|TRBV7-9
CASSWGENGYTF
TGTGCCAGCAGCTGGGGAGAAAATGGCTACACCTTC
>TRBD2|few|TRBJ2-1|TRBV27
CASIRTGGGNEQFF
TGTGCCAGCATCCGGACCGGCGGGGGCAATGAGCAGTTCTTC
>NA|NA|TRBJ1-2|TRBV27
CASSGGNYGYTF
TGTGCCAGCAGCGGGGGGAACTATGGCTACACCTTC
>TRBD1|few|TRBJ2-7|TRBV5-1
CASSLRPTGQAFYEQYF
TGCGCCAGCAGCTTGCGACCCACCGGACAGGCCTTCTACGAGCAGTACTTC
>TRBD1|once|TRBJ2-5|TRBV30
CAWRSTGSQYF
TGTGCCTGGCGATCGACAGGGTCACAGTACTTC
>NA|NA|TRBJ1-2|TRBV7-9
CASRREDGYGYTF
TGTGCCAGCAGGCGGGAGGACGGCTATGGCTACACCTTC
>NA|NA|TRBJ1-1|TRBV5-1
CASSLIQSNTEAFF
TGCGCCAGCAGCTTGATACAGTCGAACACTGAAGCTTTCTTT
>NA|NA|TRBJ1-1|TRBV3-1/TRBV3-2
CASSQVQVGTEAFF
TGTGCCAGCAGCCAAGTTCAGGTCGGCACTGAAGCTTTCTTT
>NA|NA|TRBJ1-1|TRBV4-1
CASSQAWAGANTEAFF
TGCGCCAGCAGCCAAGCATGGGCAGGGGCGAACACTGAAGCTTTCTTT
>NA|few|TRBJ2-3|TRBV4-2
CASSQGSSDTQYF
TGTGCCAGCAGCCAAGGGAGTTCAGATACGCAGTATTTT
>NA|NA|TRBJ1-3|TRBV7-8
CASSSPGAPGNTIYF
TGTGCCAGCAGCTCCCCAGGGGCACCAGGAAACACCATATATTTT
>NA|NA|TRBJ1-5|TRBV30
CAWSLKGGDQPQHF
TGTGCCTGGAGTCTGAAGGGGGGGGATCAGCCCCAGCATTTT
>NA|NA|TRBJ1-2|TRBV5-1
CASSLGTGDSPGYTF
TGCGCCAGCAGCTTGGGTACAGGTGACTCTCCGGGCTACACCTTC
>TRBD2|once|TRBJ2-3|TRBV19
CASSSGLAVADTQYF
TGTGCCAGTAGTTCAGGACTAGCGGTCGCAGATACGCAGTATTTT
>TRBD1|NA|TRBJ2-7|TRBV19
CASSIASGQGAIYEQYF
TGTGCCAGTAGTATAGCCTCGGGACAGGGGGCCATCTACGAGCAGTACTTC
>NA|NA|TRBJ1-1|TRBV5-4
CASSLGWGASDNTEAFF
TGTGCCAGCAGCTTGGGATGGGGAGCCAGTGATAACACTGAAGCTTTCTTT
>NA|NA|TRBJ1-1|TRBV27
CASRHRDRTEAFF
TGTGCCAGCAGACACAGGGATCGCACTGAAGCTTTCTTT
>NA|NA|TRBJ1-1|TRBV5-1
CASSLAVGDITEAFF
TGCGCCAGCAGCTTGGCGGTAGGGGATATCACTGAAGCTTTCTTT
>TRBD1|once|TRBJ1-1|TRBV29-1
CSAHRDRGFVNTEAFF
TGCAGCGCTCACCGGGACAGGGGTTTTGTGAACACTGAAGCTTTCTTT
>TRBD1|once|TRBJ1-5|TRBV7-8
CASSLAGQVQGVNQPQHF
TGTGCCAGCAGCTTAGCGGGACAGGTTCAGGGAGTGAATCAGCCCCAGCATTTT
>NA|once|TRBJ1-1|TRBV28
CASSSIRSRAFF
TGTGCCAGCAGTTCTATCCGTTCTCGAGCTTTCTTT
>TRBD2|few|TRBJ2-1|TRBV5-4
CASSQGLAGFNEQFF
TGTGCCAGCAGCCAGGGACTAGCGGGATTCAATGAGCAGTTCTTC
>NA|once|TRBJ1-2|TRBV5-6
CASSFLGQEGNYGYTF
TGTGCCAGCAGCTTTCTAGGGCAGGAGGGTAACTATGGCTACACCTTC
>TRBD2|NA|TRBJ2-1|TRBV7-3
CASSTTSGGPNEQFF
TGTGCCAGCAGCACAACTAGCGGGGGCCCCAATGAGCAGTTCTTC
>NA|NA|TRBJ2-1|TRBV11-3
CASSSGDNEQFF
TGTGCCAGCAGCTCGGGGGACAATGAGCAGTTCTTC
>NA|NA|TRBJ1-1|TRBV6-2/TRBV6-3
CASSYSTGGTEAFF
TGTGCCAGCAGTTACTCGACGGGGGGCACTGAAGCTTTCTTT
>NA|NA|TRBJ1-5|TRBV11-2
CASSPGYYGDQPQHF
TGTGCCAGCAGCCCCGGTTATTACGGGGATCAGCCCCAGCATTTT
>NA|NA|TRBJ2-5|TRBV18
CASSSGVDETQYF
TGTGCCAGCTCAAGTGGAGTTGACGAGACCCAGTACTTC
>TRBD1|NA|TRBJ1-6|TRBV27
CASSSSLRGQGGSYNSPLHF
TGTGCCAGCAGTTCGTCATTACGAGGACAGGGGGGCTCCTATAATTCACCCCTCCACTTT
>TRBD1|once|TRBJ2-7|TRBV10-3
CAISELRRQGAYEQYF
TGTGCCATCAGTGAGTTACGGAGACAGGGGGCCTACGAGCAGTACTTC
>NA|NA|TRBJ1-5|TRBV7-2
CASSLVPGQPQHF
TGTGCCAGCAGCTTAGTCCCGGGTCAGCCCCAGCATTTT
>TRBD2|NA|TRBJ2-7|TRBV15
CATSRERGGSYEQYF
TGTGCCACCAGCAGGGAGCGCGGGGGCTCCTACGAGCAGTACTTC
>NA|many|TRBJ2-7|TRBV7-6
CASSLDEGAYEQYF
TGTGCCAGCAGCTTAGACGAGGGGGCCTACGAGCAGTACTTC
>NA|NA|TRBJ2-5|TRBV5-4
CASSPGTYQETQYF
TGTGCCAGCAGCCCGGGGACTTACCAAGAGACCCAGTACTTC
>NA|NA|TRBJ1-5|TRBV11-2
CASSPSRNQPQHF
TGTGCCAGCAGCCCGTCCCGGAATCAGCCCCAGCATTTT
>NA|once|TRBJ1-5|TRBV7-6
CASSLDRGNQPQHF
TGTGCCAGCAGCCTGGACAGAGGGAATCAGCCCCAGCATTTT
>NA|NA|TRBJ2-4|TRBV4-1
CASSPPAGRGIYIQYF
TGCGCCAGCAGCCCACCCGCGGGGCGCGGGATATACATTCAGTACTTC
>NA|once|TRBJ1-1|TRBV5-1
CASSLVQGINTEAFF
TGCGCCAGCAGCTTGGTTCAGGGGATCAACACTGAAGCTTTCTTT
>TRBD2|NA|TRBJ2-6|TRBV7-2
CASSPREGQTGANVLTF
TGTGCCAGCAGCCCCCGGGAGGGCCAGACTGGGGCCAACGTCCTGACTTTC
>TRBD1|NA|TRBJ2-6|TRBV20-1
CSASRDSIAGANVLTF
TGCAGTGCTAGTAGGGACAGTATAGCTGGGGCCAACGTCCTGACTTTC